The clone carrying this TCR beta chain has ten or more counts. The target antigen is unknown. V was cut by 2 bases and J by 5 bases, with 11 bases left in between. The CDR3 contains 14 residues. Germline loops: CDR1 MDHEN, CDR2 SYDVKM. TCRdb itself ran the 5' RACE reads through MiXCR, one entry per CDR3 protein. The profile shows a few hundred thousand distinct CDR3 sequences, roughly 21% of them singletons. The entry originates in a study of T-cell memory formation after mild COVID-19. Findings and caveats of the study: Specificity for SARS-CoV-2 was not confirmed among the second-wave clones peaking on day 37.

The sample taken for sequencing was PBMCs or a T cell subset sorted from them (not recorded which). The chain links TRBV28 to TRBJ2-3; D uncertain. This clonotype was sampled from a man younger than 35 who had mild COVID-19 (a few samples of this study predate the infection). Cell type and time point are not known. CDR3 protein: CASSLGSTQDTQYF. The CDR3 DNA reads TGTGCCAGCAGTTTAGGGTCAACCCAAGATACGCAGTATTTT.